These T cell receptor beta chains were read from a single sample in a study of monozygotic twins with inflammatory bowel disease. From the 5' RACE reads, TCRdb lists one entry per CDR3 protein and no DNA. The sample holds roughly 320,000 distinct CDR3 sequences. Sequences were obtained from blood. The receptors stem from a human donor with ulcerative colitis or Crohn's disease, or a healthy co-twin of an affected twin (not recorded which). Both conserved end residues are part of each CDR3.

V	J	length	CDR3
TRBV7-8	TRBJ2-1	16	CASSYQSAGGRNEQFF
TRBV29-1	TRBJ2-2	14	CSVAGAWNTGELFF
TRBV7-9	TRBJ2-5	14	CASSLSEGGETQYF
TRBV4-3	TRBJ2-1	13	CASSQDITYEQFF
TRBV27	TRBJ1-1	16	CASSPIPTAMNTEAFF
TRBV5-6	TRBJ2-7	16	CASSQPPGTGYHEQYF
TRBV25-1	TRBJ2-7	13	CASSWDGTYEQYF
TRBV20-1	TRBJ2-1	15	CSAHPSGSSYNEQFF
TRBV5-1	TRBJ2-7	14	CASNEQGRSYEQYF
TRBV12-3/TRBV12-4	TRBJ1-6	15	CASSLDRAYNSPLHF
TRBV28	TRBJ1-5	12	CASGVGNQPQHF
TRBV5-1	TRBJ2-5	15	CASSLREGALETQYF
TRBV7-2	TRBJ2-7	14	CASSPNGPAYEQYF
TRBV7-9	TRBJ2-2	16	CASSSRGPTNTGELFF
TRBV6-4	TRBJ2-7	14	CASRMTGGRNEQYF
TRBV28	TRBJ1-6	17	CASSLPMGVSYNSPLHF
TRBV4-3	TRBJ1-4	13	CASSGQTNEKLFF
TRBV5-1	TRBJ2-1	14	CASSLDVSLNEQFF
TRBV10-3	TRBJ2-7	14	CAIGGGVASYEQYF
TRBV5-1	TRBJ2-3	16	CASSLAVRGATDTQYF
TRBV7-2	TRBJ2-5	16	CASSLIPLPLEETQYF
TRBV12-3/TRBV12-4	TRBJ2-3	14	CASSFLQGTDTQYF